This T cell receptor beta chain was recorded in a study of identical twins. Trimming cost V 6 bases and J 1 base, with 7 bases left between them. This CDR3 is 12 amino acids long. Concerning this clonotype itself: Antigen: not known.

TCRdb used MiXCR to reprocess the 5' RACE reads, holding one entry per CDR3 protein. Here the sample spans about 190,000 distinct CDR3 sequences, around 15% being singletons. Findings of the study overall: Carriage of fewer insertions was seen in abundant cord blood beta clonotypes, whereas memory repertoires showed none.

This sample also appeared in a second study, on T cells expressing NK-cell markers.

The chain couples TRBV12-3 or TRBV12-4 to TRBJ2-7; D uncertain. This sequence was found in a woman under 30 in good health. The sequencing sample was made of CD8+ T cells sorted from blood. The CDR3 nucleotides are TGTGCCAGCAGCCACAAGTCCTACGAGCAGTACTTC. This sequence encodes CASSHKSYEQYF.